Listed here is a single TCR beta chain. This entry comes from a study of control samples from healthy donors and cancer patients. The CDR3 spans 13 residues. J lost 5 bases, V lost 1 base, and 1 base had no gene match. Germline loops: CDR1 SGHKS, CDR2 YYEKEE (reference sequence). The protocol was immunoSEQ multiplex PCR, while the TCRdb copy is restricted to in-frame clones and leaves out a portion. The sample lists 98,000 or so clones, 70% to 80% occurring once. Sequenced: blood. This chain joins TRBV5-5 and TRBJ2-5, with TRBD1 identical over 8 bases. The sequence came from a woman in her 30s in good health. The CDR3 loop is CASSLRDRETQYF. The CDR3 bases are TGTGCCAGCAGCTTGCGGGACAGGGAGACCCAGTACTTC.